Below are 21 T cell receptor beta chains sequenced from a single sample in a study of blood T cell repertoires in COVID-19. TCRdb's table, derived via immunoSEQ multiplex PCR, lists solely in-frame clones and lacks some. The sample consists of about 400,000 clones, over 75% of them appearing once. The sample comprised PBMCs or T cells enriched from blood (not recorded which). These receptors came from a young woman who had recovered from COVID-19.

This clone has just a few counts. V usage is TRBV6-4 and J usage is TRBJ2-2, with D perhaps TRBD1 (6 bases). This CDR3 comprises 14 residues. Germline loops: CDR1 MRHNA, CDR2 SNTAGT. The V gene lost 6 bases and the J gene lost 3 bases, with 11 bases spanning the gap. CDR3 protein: CASRTDSDTGELFF. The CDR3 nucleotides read TGTGCCAGCAGAACGGACAGCGACACCGGGGAGCTGTTTTTT.

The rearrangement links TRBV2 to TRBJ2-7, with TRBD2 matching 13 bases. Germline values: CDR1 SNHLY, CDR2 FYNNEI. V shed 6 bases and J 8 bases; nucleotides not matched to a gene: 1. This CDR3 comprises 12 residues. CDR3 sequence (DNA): TGTGCCAGCAGGGGGACTAGCGGGAAGCAGTACTTC. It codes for CASRGTSGKQYF.

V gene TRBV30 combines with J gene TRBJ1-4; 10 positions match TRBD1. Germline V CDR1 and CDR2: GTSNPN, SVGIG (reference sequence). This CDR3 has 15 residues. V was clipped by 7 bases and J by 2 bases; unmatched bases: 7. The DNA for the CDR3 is TGTGCCTCCCCGACAGGGGGCCACACTAATGAAAAACTGTTTTTT. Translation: CASPTGGHTNEKLFF.

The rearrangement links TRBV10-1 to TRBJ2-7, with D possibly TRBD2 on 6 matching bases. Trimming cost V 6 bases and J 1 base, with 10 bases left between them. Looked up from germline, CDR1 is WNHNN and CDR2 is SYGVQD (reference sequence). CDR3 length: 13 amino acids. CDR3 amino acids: CASRGDCSYEQYF. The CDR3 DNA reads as TGCGCCAGCAGAGGGGACTGTTCCTACGAGCAGTACTTC.

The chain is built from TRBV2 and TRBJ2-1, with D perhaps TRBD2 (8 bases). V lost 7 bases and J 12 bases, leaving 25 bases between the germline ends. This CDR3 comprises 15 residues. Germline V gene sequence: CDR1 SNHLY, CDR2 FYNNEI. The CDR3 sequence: CASIPQGTGGGRQFF. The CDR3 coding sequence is TGTGCCAGCATCCCACAGGGGACGGGCGGGGGGAGGCAGTTCTTC.

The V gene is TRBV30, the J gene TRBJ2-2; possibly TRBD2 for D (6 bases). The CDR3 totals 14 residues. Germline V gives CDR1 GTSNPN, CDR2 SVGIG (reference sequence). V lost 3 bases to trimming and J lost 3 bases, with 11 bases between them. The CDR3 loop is CAWRGGAYTGELFF. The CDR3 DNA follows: TGTGCCTGGAGAGGAGGGGCCTACACCGGGGAGCTGTTTTTT.

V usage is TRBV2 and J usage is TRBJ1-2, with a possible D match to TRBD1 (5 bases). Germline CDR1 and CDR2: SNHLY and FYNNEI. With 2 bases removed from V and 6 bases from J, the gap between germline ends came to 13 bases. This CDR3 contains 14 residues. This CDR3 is CASSETVVGDGYTF. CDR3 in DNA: TGTGCCAGCAGTGAAACTGTAGTAGGGGATGGCTACACCTTC. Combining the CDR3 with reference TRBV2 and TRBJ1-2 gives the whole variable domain EPEVTQTPSHQVTQMGQEVILRCVPISNHLYFYWYRQILGQKVEFLVSFYNNEISEKSEIFDDQFSVERPDGSNFTLKIRSTKLEDSAMYFCASSETVVGDGYTFGSGTRLTVV.

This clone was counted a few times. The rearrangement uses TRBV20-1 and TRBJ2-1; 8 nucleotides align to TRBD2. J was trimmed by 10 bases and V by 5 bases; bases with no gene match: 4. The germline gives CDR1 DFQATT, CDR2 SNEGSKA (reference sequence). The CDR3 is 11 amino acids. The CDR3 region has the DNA TGCAGTGCTGCCACTAGCGGCGAGCAGTTCTTC. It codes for CSAATSGEQFF.

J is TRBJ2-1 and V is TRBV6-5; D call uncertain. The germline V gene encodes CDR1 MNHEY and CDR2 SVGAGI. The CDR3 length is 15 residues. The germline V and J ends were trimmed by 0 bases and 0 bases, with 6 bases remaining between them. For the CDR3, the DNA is TGTGCCAGCAGTTACTCGAGGTCCTCCTACAATGAGCAGTTCTTC. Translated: CASSYSRSSYNEQFF.

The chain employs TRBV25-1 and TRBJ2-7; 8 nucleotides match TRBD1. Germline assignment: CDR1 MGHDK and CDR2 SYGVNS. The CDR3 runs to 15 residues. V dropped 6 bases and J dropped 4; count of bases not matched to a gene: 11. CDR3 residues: CASSVTGGLDYEQYF. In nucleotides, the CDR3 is TGTGCCAGCAGCGTCACAGGGGGGCTGGATTACGAGCAGTACTTC.

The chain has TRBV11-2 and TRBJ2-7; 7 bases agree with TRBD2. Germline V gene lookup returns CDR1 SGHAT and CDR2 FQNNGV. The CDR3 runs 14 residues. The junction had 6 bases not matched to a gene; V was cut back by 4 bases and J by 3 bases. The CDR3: CASSSRLAGYEQYF. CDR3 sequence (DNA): TGTGCCAGCAGCTCACGACTAGCAGGCTACGAGCAGTACTTC.

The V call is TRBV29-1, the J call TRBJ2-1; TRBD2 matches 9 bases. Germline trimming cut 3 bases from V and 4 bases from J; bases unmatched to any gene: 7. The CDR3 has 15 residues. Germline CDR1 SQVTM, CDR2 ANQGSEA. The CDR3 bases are TGCAGCGTTGAGCTGAGACTAGCGGCATACAATGAGCAGTTCTTC. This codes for CSVELRLAAYNEQFF.

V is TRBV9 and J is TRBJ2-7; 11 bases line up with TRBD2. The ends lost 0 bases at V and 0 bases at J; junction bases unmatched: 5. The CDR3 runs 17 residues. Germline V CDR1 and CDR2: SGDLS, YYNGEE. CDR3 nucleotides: TGTGCCAGCAGCGTAGGGGGGGGACTAGCGGCCTCCTACGAGCAGTACTTC. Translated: CASSVGGGLAASYEQYF. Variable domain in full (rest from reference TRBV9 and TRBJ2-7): DSGVTQTPKHLITATGQRVTLRCSPRSGDLSVYWYQQSLDQGLQFLIQYYNGEERAKGNILERFSAQQFPDLHSELNLSSLELGDSALYFCASSVGGGLAASYEQYFGPGTRLTVT.

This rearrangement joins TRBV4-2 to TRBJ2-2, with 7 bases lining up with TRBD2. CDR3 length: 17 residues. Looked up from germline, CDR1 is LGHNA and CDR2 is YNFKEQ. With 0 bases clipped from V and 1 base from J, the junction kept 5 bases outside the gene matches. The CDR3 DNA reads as TGTGCCAGCAGCCAAGATCGGAGCGGGGAGAACACCGGGGAGCTGTTTTTT. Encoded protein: CASSQDRSGENTGELFF.

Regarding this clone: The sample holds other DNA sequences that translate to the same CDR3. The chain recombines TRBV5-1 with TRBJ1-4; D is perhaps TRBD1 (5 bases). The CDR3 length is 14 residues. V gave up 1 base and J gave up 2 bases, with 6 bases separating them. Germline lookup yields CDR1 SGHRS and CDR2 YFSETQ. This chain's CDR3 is CASSLRGTNEKLFF. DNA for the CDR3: TGCGCCAGCAGCTTGAGGGGTACTAATGAAAAACTGTTTTTT.

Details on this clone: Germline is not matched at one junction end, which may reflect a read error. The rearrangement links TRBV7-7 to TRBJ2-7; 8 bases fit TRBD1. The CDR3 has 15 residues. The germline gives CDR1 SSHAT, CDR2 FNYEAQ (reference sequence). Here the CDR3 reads CASSSQTGVFYEQYF. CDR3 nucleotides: TGTGCTAGCAGCTCCCAGACAGGGGTGTTTTACGAGCAGTACTTC.

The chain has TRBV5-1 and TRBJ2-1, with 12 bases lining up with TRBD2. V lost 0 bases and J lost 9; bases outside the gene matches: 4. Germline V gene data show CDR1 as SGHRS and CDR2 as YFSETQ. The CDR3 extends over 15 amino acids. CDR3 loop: CASSLETSGGFEQFF. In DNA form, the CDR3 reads TGCGCCAGCAGCTTGGAGACTAGCGGGGGATTTGAGCAGTTCTTC.

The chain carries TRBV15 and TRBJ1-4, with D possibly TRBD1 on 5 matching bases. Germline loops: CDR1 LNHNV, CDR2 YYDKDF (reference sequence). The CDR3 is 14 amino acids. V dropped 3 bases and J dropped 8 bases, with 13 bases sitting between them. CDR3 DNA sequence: TGTGCCACCAGCAGCAGGGCTTTGCGCGAAAAACTGTTTTTT. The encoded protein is CATSSRALREKLFF.

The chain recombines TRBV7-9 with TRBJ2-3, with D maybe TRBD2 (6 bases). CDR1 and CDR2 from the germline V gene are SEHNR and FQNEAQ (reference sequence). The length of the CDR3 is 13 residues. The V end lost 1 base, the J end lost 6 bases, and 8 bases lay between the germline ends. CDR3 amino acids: CASSLVGGDTQYF. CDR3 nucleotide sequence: TGTGCCAGCAGCTTAGTGGGGGGTGATACGCAGTATTTT.

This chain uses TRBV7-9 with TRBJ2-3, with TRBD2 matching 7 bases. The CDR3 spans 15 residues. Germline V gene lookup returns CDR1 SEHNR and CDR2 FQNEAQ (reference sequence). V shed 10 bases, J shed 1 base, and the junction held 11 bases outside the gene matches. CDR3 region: CATSAGLAGTDTQYF. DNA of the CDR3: TGTGCCACCTCGGCCGGGCTAGCGGGCACAGATACGCAGTATTTT.

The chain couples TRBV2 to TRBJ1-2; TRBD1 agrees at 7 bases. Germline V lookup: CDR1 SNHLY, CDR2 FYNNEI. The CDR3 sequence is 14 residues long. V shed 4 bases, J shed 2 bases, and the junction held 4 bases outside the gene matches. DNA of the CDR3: TGTGCCAGCAGTGTGGAGGGACAGAACTATGGCTACACCTTC. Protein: CASSVEGQNYGYTF.